A selection of T cell receptor beta chains follows, all from one sample in a study of T-cell reconstitution after alpha-beta-depleted transplantation in children. TCRdb redid the calling of the PCR reads with MiXCR, one entry per CDR3 protein. Of about 290,000 distinct CDR3 sequences in the sample, almost 8% were seen once. The sample here was peripheral blood, taken 360 days after TCRalphabeta/CD19-depleted stem cell transplant. The receptors were sampled from a female patient aged 2 to 10 who had a stem cell transplant for Fanconi anemia, so the T cells may come from the graft donor. Each CDR3 is given with its conserved first and last residue. Each record gives: J gene, clone size, D gene, V gene, CDR3 DNA, CDR3 protein. A D gene is named only where the DNA matches it firmly. The size entry is marked missing in some rows and otherwise reads once, few, many or a size class.

>TRBJ1-3|-|TRBD1|TRBV7-4
TGTGCCAGCAGCTTAGCTTCCGACAGGGGGCGTAGGACCGGAAACACCATATATTTT
CASSLASDRGRRTGNTIYF
>TRBJ2-7|many|TRBD2|TRBV13
TGTGCCAGCAGCCCCTCGACTAGCGGGGGGGCCTACGAGCAGTACTTC
CASSPSTSGGAYEQYF
>TRBJ2-7|many|TRBD1|TRBV5-1
TGCGCCAGCAGCAGTACCGGGACAGGCAGAAAAGGGGCTACGTCCCCCTACGAGCAGTACTTC
CASSSTGTGRKGATSPYEQYF
>TRBJ1-2|few|TRBD1|TRBV2
TGTGCCAGCAAGTTCGGACAGGGCAACTATGGCTACACCTTC
CASKFGQGNYGYTF
>TRBJ2-7|many|TRBD1|TRBV10-3
TGTGCCATCAGTGACCCGAACAACAGGGGAGAAGAGCAGTACTTC
CAISDPNNRGEEQYF
>TRBJ2-1|many|TRBD2|TRBV20-1
TGCAGTGCGGGTAGGGCTAGCGGGAGCAATGAGCAGTTCTTC
CSAGRASGSNEQFF
>TRBJ2-5|many|TRBD2|TRBV28
TGTGCCAGCACCTCCCAGAGACTAGCGGGAGACCAAGAGACCCAGTACTTC
CASTSQRLAGDQETQYF
>TRBJ2-3|-|TRBD1|TRBV5-4
TGTGCCAGCAGCTTTTCCGGGACAGGGGATGAACAAGATACGCAGTATTTT
CASSFSGTGDEQDTQYF
>TRBJ1-6|few|-|TRBV7-3
TGTGCCAGCAGCCCAACCAGGGATTCACCCCTCCACTTT
CASSPTRDSPLHF
>TRBJ2-1|many|-|TRBV7-9
TGTGCCAGCAGCCCCTTTGGTGAGCAGTTCTTC
CASSPFGEQFF
>TRBJ1-6|few|TRBD1|TRBV2
TGTGCCAGCAGAACAGGGGGTTCACCCCTCCACTTT
CASRTGGSPLHF
>TRBJ2-7|-|TRBD1|TRBV6-1
TGTGCCAGCAGTCAGGACAGGGCCTACGCCTACGAGCAGTACTTC
CASSQDRAYAYEQYF
>TRBJ1-4|few|TRBD1|TRBV11-2
TGTGCCAGCAGCTCATCAGGGGGCGCGGCTAATGAAAAACTGTTTTTT
CASSSSGGAANEKLFF
>TRBJ2-1|many|-|TRBV5-6
TGTGCCAGCAGCTTGTTCCAGCCTTACAATGAGCAGTTCTTC
CASSLFQPYNEQFF
>TRBJ1-6|-|-|TRBV7-2
TGTGCCAGCAGCTTAGCGAGTTCCGTAGAGAATTCACCCCTCCACTTT
CASSLASSVENSPLHF
>TRBJ2-5|few|TRBD2|TRBV20-1
TGCAGTGGGGGACTAGCGGGGGCCCAAAACCAAGAGACCCAGTACTTC
CSGGLAGAQNQETQYF
>TRBJ2-1|many|TRBD2|TRBV12-3/TRBV12-4
TGTGCCAGCAGTCCGGGACTAGCGGGGTCCTACAATGAGCAGTTCTTC
CASSPGLAGSYNEQFF
>TRBJ1-1|-|-|TRBV5-1
TGCGCCAGCAGTTTAGGATCCAACGCAGCTTTCTTT
CASSLGSNAAFF
>TRBJ2-7|few|-|TRBV3-1
TGTGCCAGCAGCCAAGCATTCCGCTCCTACGAGCAGTACTTC
CASSQAFRSYEQYF
>TRBJ2-7|few|TRBD1|TRBV5-1
TGCGCCAGCAGCGTACTGGGACAGGGGTTACAGCGAGAACTTTACGAGCAGTACTTC
CASSVLGQGLQRELYEQYF
>TRBJ2-3|-|TRBD2|TRBV5-1
TGCGCCAGCAGCTTGGTGCCCCCGGGACTAGCGGGGGGCAGCGGCGATACGCAGTATTTT
CASSLVPPGLAGGSGDTQYF
>TRBJ1-5|many|-|TRBV12-3/TRBV12-4
TGTGCCAGCAGTTTCGGGGGTTTGGCCCAGCATTTT
CASSFGGLAQHF
>TRBJ2-1|many|TRBD1|TRBV4-3
TGCGCCAGCAGCCAAGTGAGGGGGCTGAATGAGCAGTTCTTC
CASSQVRGLNEQFF
>TRBJ2-7|-|TRBD1|TRBV6-2/TRBV6-3
TGTGCCAGCAGTTACAGGGGGCGGAGGTGGTACGAGCAGTACTTC
CASSYRGRRWYEQYF
>TRBJ2-5|many|TRBD2|TRBV20-1
TGCAGTGCCCTCGGGACTAGCGGGGGCGACCCCCAGTACTTC
CSALGTSGGDPQYF
>TRBJ2-1|many|-|TRBV5-1
TGCGCCAGCAGCCCCGGAGGGCAATCCTACAATGAGCAGTTCTTC
CASSPGGQSYNEQFF
>TRBJ2-3|many|-|TRBV5-1
TGCGCCAGCAGCTTGTTCGTGGAAGATACGCAGTATTTT
CASSLFVEDTQYF
>TRBJ1-1|many|-|TRBV4-3
TGCGCCAGCAGCCAAGATCCCCCTGCAGGGGAGGGCACTGAAGCTTTCTTT
CASSQDPPAGEGTEAFF
>TRBJ2-7|few|-|TRBV30
TGTGCCTGGAGGTCAACTCCCTACGAGCAGTACTTC
CAWRSTPYEQYF
>TRBJ1-4|many|-|TRBV6-1
TGTGCCAGCAGTGCCCAGGGAGGGGGAAAACTGTTTTTT
CASSAQGGGKLFF
>TRBJ1-1|-|-|TRBV12-5
TGTGCTAGTGGTTTGCCCCTGGACAGTGGGGGCACTGAAGCTTTCTTT
CASGLPLDSGGTEAFF
>TRBJ1-4|-|-|TRBV6-2/TRBV6-3
TGTGCCAGCAGCCCCTGGCACGGGGGAAGGGGGGGTACAACTAATGAAAAACTGTTTTTT
CASSPWHGGRGGTTNEKLFF
>TRBJ1-2|-|-|TRBV11-1
TGTGCCAGCAGCTTAGGTGACTTCGGCTATGGCTACACCTTC
CASSLGDFGYGYTF
>TRBJ1-2|many|TRBD1|TRBV5-1
TGCGCCAGCAGCTCCTCAGGGGGACCCTATGGCTACACCTTC
CASSSSGGPYGYTF
>TRBJ2-1|many|-|TRBV27
TGTGCCAGCAGTTTCGGGGGGCGTGGGGCCAATGAGCAGTTCTTC
CASSFGGRGANEQFF
>TRBJ2-3|many|-|TRBV29-1
TGCAGCGTTGAACCGTTAGGTCCCACAGATACGCAGTATTTT
CSVEPLGPTDTQYF
>TRBJ2-5|many|TRBD2|TRBV24-1
TGTGCCACCAGTGACTCTCGGACTAGCGGGGGTTACCAAGAGACCCAGTACTTC
CATSDSRTSGGYQETQYF
>TRBJ2-5|many|TRBD2|TRBV5-6
TGTGCCAGCAGCCCAGGGACTAGCGGGGGTGAGACCCAGTACTTC
CASSPGTSGGETQYF
>TRBJ1-6|-|TRBD1|TRBV27
TGTGCCAGCAGCCTTGGACAGGGGGCCAATTCACCCCTCCACTTT
CASSLGQGANSPLHF
>TRBJ1-1|few|-|TRBV24-1
TGTGCCACCAGTGATTTGCACCGAGCTTTCTTT
CATSDLHRAFF
>TRBJ2-5|many|-|TRBV4-2
TGTGCCAGCAGCCAAGATTTGGGACAAGAGACCCAGTACTTC
CASSQDLGQETQYF
>TRBJ1-2|-|-|TRBV27
TGTGCCAGCAGAATCCGGAGGATGGGAAAAGCTAACTATGGCTACACCTTC
CASRIRRMGKANYGYTF
>TRBJ2-1|many|TRBD2|TRBV4-2
TGTGCCAGCAGCCAAGACCTAGCGGGGGACAATGAGCAGTTCTTC
CASSQDLAGDNEQFF
>TRBJ1-1|many|-|TRBV6-1
TGTGCCAGCAGAGATCTCGACAGTAACACTGAAGCTTTCTTT
CASRDLDSNTEAFF
>TRBJ2-5|-|-|TRBV3-1
TGTGCCAGCAGCCTGAACCGTGGGAGGCAGACCCAGTACTTC
CASSLNRGRQTQYF
>TRBJ2-1|many|TRBD2|TRBV6-1
TGTGCCAGCAGACCGGGACTAGCGGGGGGCCATTACAATGAGCAGTTCTTC
CASRPGLAGGHYNEQFF
>TRBJ2-1|-|TRBD2|TRBV18
TGTGCCAGCTCACCCGTAGCGGGGACCTACAATGAGCAGTTCTTC
CASSPVAGTYNEQFF
>TRBJ1-2|many|-|TRBV29-1
TGCAGCGGGCAAACAGGGACCCACTATGGCTACACCTTC
CSGQTGTHYGYTF
>TRBJ2-3|few|TRBD2|TRBV2
TGTGCCAGCAGTGAACCGGGACTAGCGGGGGGGGCCGATACGCAGTATTTT
CASSEPGLAGGADTQYF
>TRBJ1-5|many|TRBD1|TRBV5-1
TGCGCCAGCAGTCACGGGACAGCTTATCAGCCCCAGCATTTT
CASSHGTAYQPQHF
>TRBJ1-1|-|TRBD1|TRBV7-9
TGTGCCAGCAGCTTTAGGACAGGGGGGAACACTGAAGCTTTCTTT
CASSFRTGGNTEAFF